Reported below is one TCR beta chain. Its binding antigen is unknown. No base qualities exist here, and no much larger clone lies one base off it. These data belong to a study of blood T cell repertoires in COVID-19 (dated by TCRdb to about 2020). At the level of the whole study: The collaborator samples originated in the United States, Italy and Spain and spanned the acute and convalescent phases of COVID-19. The prospective study material was composed of cDNA or gDNA derived from T cells, B-cell-depleted T cells, or PBMCs. Samples were obtained from the ongoing ImmuneRACE study (first 160 participants) and from approximately 1,200 subjects provided by 6 global collaborators. A de-identified subject ID, COVID-19 status, age in years and sex were almost always included in the sample metadata. Where HLA class I and class II types were available, the types were taken from metadata supplied by the sample provider, not from assay-based typing. The repertoires were made available in a free public database intended to serve as a resource for research on the immune response to SARS-CoV-2. Deeply sampled blood TCRbeta repertoires from subjects exposed to, actively infected with, or recovered from COVID-19 were included in the dataset.

Overall study results and their limits: Clinical and demographic metadata were provided uncurated, with the amount varying by source and participant.

Whole blood was collected in K2EDTA tubes by collaborating institutions according to the institutions' own protocols. For TCRbeta analysis, collaborator samples were shipped as frozen whole blood, as isolated PBMCs, or as DNA extracted from either sample type. The immunoSEQ Assay, a bias-controlled multiplex PCR, was used to amplify TCRbeta CDR3 regions from genomic DNA. The original methods were these. The number of nucleated cells in each sample was estimated from the amplification of reference gene primers within the assay. To quantify the absolute abundance of each unique TCRbeta CDR3 rearrangement, sequence reads were collapsed and filtered. For each sample, productive Simpson clonality was calculated as the square root of Simpson's diversity index over productive rearrangements. TCRdb retrieved this table from immuneACCESS and kept in-frame rearrangements only. Not all clones are present; in checked studies, unresolved V genes account for under half, and no reason is known for the remainder. D and trimming were read from the DNA, whereas the V and J calls and clone size are those reported in that table. The sample contains tens of thousands of clones, around 90% of them found a single time. Of the sample, 3% to 4% falls within the top ten clones.

This sequence was found in a woman in her 70s with acute or convalescent COVID-19. Specimen: peripheral blood.

The CDR3 protein sequence reads: CASSAGGSNQPQHF. The nucleotides read TGTGCCAGCAGCGCCGGGGGGAGCAATCAGCCCCAGCATTTT. Recombination connected TRBV6-6 to TRBJ1-5; D gene: possibly TRBD1, on 5 matching bases. Taken from the germline V gene (reference sequence), the CDR1 and CDR2 loops are MNHNY and SVGAGI. A distance of 10 bases separates the germline ends of V and J, which lose 6 bases and 1 base respectively. Counted from cysteine to phenylalanine, this CDR3 has 14 amino acids. The CDR3 DNA has 42 bases and is translated from base 1.